This TCR beta chain was sequenced in a study of T-cell reconstitution after alpha-beta-depleted transplantation in children (dated by TCRdb to the mid-2010s). General notes on the study: T-cell immune reconstitution after TCRalphabeta/CD19-depleted allogeneic hematopoietic cell transplantation in children was quantitatively tracked in the study by means of TCR repertoire profiling.

Receptor libraries were prepared by PCR. Instrument on record: Illumina HiSeq 2500. Molecular barcoding was employed in the preparation of TCR libraries, with unique molecular identifiers being used to normalize TCRbeta repertoire quantification. TCRdb reprocessing: public reads trimmed at Q25 with fastp, clones called with MiXCR, in-frame beta chains kept. Rows matching on CDR3 protein sequence are summarized as one entry with the most common DNA and genes. Within this sample are over 300,000 distinct CDR3 sequences, with around 10% of them counted one time only. The biggest ten clones account for more than 2% of the sample. This clonotype appeared a few times. It lacks a known antigen. Qualities for individual bases were not recorded, and no much larger clone is one base off. Trimming removed 5 bases from V and 1 base from J, leaving 11 bases between the germline ends. As encoded in the germline V gene, CDR1 is SGHAT while CDR2 is FQNNGV. The CDR3 goes from the cysteine to the phenylalanine over 14 residues. This entry keeps only the CDR3 DNA: 42 bases, framed from base 1.

This receptor was identified in a human donor who donated a stem cell graft to a child with acute lymphoblastic leukemia. The chain is made from TRBV11-2 and TRBJ2-5, with a weak D call of TRBD1 (6 bases match). Sequencing was performed on PBMCs from the stem cell graft donor, taken from the stem cell graft. The sequenced DNA: TGTGCCAGCAGCATCACAGGGATCCAAGAGACCCAGTACTTC. This is translated as CASSITGIQETQYF. Here the CDR3 is joined to the reference TRBV11-2 and TRBJ2-5 genes, and the full variable domain is: EAGVAQSPRYKIIEKRQSVAFWCNPISGHATLYWYQQILGQGPKLLIQFQNNGVVDDSQLPKDRFSAERLKGVDSTLKIQPAKLEDSAVYLCASSITGIQETQYFGPGTRLLVL.